The sequence of this T cell receptor (beta chain) was determined in a study of blood T cell repertoires in COVID-19 (dated by TCRdb to the early 2020s). Background for the entire study: Collaborator samples came from the United States, Italy and Spain and covered acute and convalescent phases of COVID-19. The prospective study material was composed of cDNA or gDNA derived from T cells, B-cell-depleted T cells, or PBMCs. The dataset comprised deeply sampled blood TCRbeta repertoires from subjects exposed to, actively infected with, or recovered from COVID-19. The repertoires were released in a freely available public database intended as a resource for research on the immune response to SARS-CoV-2. The samples were drawn from the first 160 participants of the ongoing ImmuneRACE study and from more than 1,000 subjects provided by 6 global collaborators. A de-identified subject ID, COVID-19 status, age in years and sex were almost always included in the sample metadata. Where available, HLA class I and class II types were obtained from metadata supplied by the sample provider rather than from assay-based typing. The study at large found these results: The amount of clinical and demographic metadata varied by source and participant and was provided uncurated.

A note on this clone: What antigen it recognizes has not been identified. No base quality information exists; no much larger clone differs at one position.

TCRbeta CDR3 regions were amplified from genomic DNA by means of the immunoSEQ Assay, a bias-controlled multiplex PCR. On the authors' methods: Within the assay, amplification of reference gene primers was used to estimate how many nucleated cells each sample contained. To quantify the absolute abundance of each unique TCRbeta CDR3 rearrangement, sequence reads were collapsed and filtered. For each sample, productive Simpson clonality was calculated by taking the square root of Simpson's diversity index across productive rearrangements. TCRdb obtained this table from immuneACCESS and retained in-frame rearrangements with V and J assigned. These tables miss some clones; where compared with another copy, unresolved V genes account for less than half of the shortfall, and the remainder is unexplained. The D gene and trimming were derived from the DNA, and the V and J assignments and clone size from that table. The sample contains a few hundred thousand clones, more than 85% of them found a single time. Around 0.8% of the sample is in the top ten clones.

Trimming removed 3 bases from V and 3 bases from J; the gene matches leave 3 bases unexplained. From the germline V gene, CDR1 is MGHRA and CDR2 is YSYEKL. Including cysteine and phenylalanine, the CDR3 has 15 amino acids. The retained sequence is limited to the CDR3, 45 bases, with the frame set at the first base. Each collaborating institution followed its own protocols to collect whole blood in K2EDTA tubes. For TCRbeta analysis, collaborator samples were shipped as frozen whole blood, as isolated PBMCs, or as DNA extracted from either sample type. The chain is made from TRBV4-1 and TRBJ1-5, and TRBD1 matches 9 of the central bases. The TCR comes from a man aged 30-40 years with acute or convalescent COVID-19. Source material: peripheral blood. The CDR3 in this case is CASSQGQGPNQPQHF. The DNA sequence is TGCGCCAGCAGCCAGGGACAGGGCCCCAATCAGCCCCAGCATTTT.